This entry lists 30 T cell receptor beta chains sequenced from one sample in a study of blood T cell repertoires in COVID-19. Assay: immunoSEQ multiplex PCR; the TCRdb copy retains only in-frame clones and omits some. The data hold around 140,000 clones, with approximately 84% observed a single time. Sequences were obtained from peripheral blood. The receptors were gathered from a man aged 60 to 75 with acute or convalescent COVID-19.

The rearrangement links TRBV7-9 to TRBJ2-7; weak D call: TRBD2 (6 bases). Germline loops: CDR1 SEHNR, CDR2 FQNEAQ (reference sequence). The CDR3 has 14 residues. V was cut by 2 bases and J by 4 bases, with 12 bases left in between. The CDR3 DNA is TGTGCCAGCAGCTTATCAGGCGGGATTTACGAGCAGTACTTC. Translating it yields CASSLSGGIYEQYF.

The chain links TRBV6-2 or TRBV6-3 to TRBJ1-5, with D unresolved. V was cut by 4 bases and J by 0 bases, with 10 bases left in between. The CDR3 contains 15 residues. CDR1 is MNHEY and CDR2 is SVGEGT in the germline V gene. This CDR3 reads CASSSRDISNQPQHF. CDR3 DNA sequence: TGTGCCAGCAGTTCGCGAGACATTAGCAATCAGCCCCAGCATTTT.

CDR3: CASSLVGQGLGNTIYF. The CDR3 DNA sequence: TGTGCCAGCAGTTTAGTCGGTCAGGGCCTCGGAAACACCATATATTTT. This rearrangement joins TRBV27 to TRBJ1-3, with D perhaps matching TRBD1 (5 bases). CDR1 and CDR2 from the germline V gene are MNHEY and SMNVEV (reference sequence). Trimming left V 2 bases short and J 4 bases short, with 15 bases between. This CDR3 is built from 16 residues.

V gene TRBV28 combines with J gene TRBJ1-6, with a possible D match to TRBD1 (6 bases). The CDR3 covers 16 residues. The V gene's germline CDR1 is MDHEN and CDR2 SYDVKM. V shed 5 bases and J shed 10 bases, with 21 bases lying between them. This chain's CDR3 is CASSPPSGQGKSPLHF. Here the CDR3 DNA reads TGTGCCAGCAGTCCACCCTCTGGGCAGGGGAAATCACCCCTCCACTTT.

This clone was recorded once. The rearrangement links TRBV4-1 to TRBJ1-2; the D gene is possibly TRBD1 (5 bases). Germline CDR1 MGHRA, CDR2 YSYEKL. Trimming removed 0 bases from V and 2 bases from J, with 13 bases in between. The CDR3 is 16 residues long. CDR3 nucleotide sequence: TGCGCCAGCAGCCAAGATCCGTACAGGCCGAACTATGGCTACACCTTC. As protein: CASSQDPYRPNYGYTF.

The V call is TRBV28, the J call TRBJ1-2; TRBD1 aligns across 8 bases. V was clipped by 6 bases and J by 4 bases; unmatched bases: 4. Per the germline V gene, CDR1 is MDHEN and CDR2 is SYDVKM. This CDR3 spans 13 amino acids. CDR3 in DNA: TGTGCCAGCAGAACACAGGGGGGCTATGGCTACACCTTC. The encoded protein is CASRTQGGYGYTF.

The rearrangement uses TRBV19 and TRBJ1-2, with TRBD1 as a possible D gene (6 bases). Trimming took 4 bases from V and 5 from J, leaving 14 bases between them. Looked up from germline, CDR1 is LNHDA and CDR2 is SQIVND (reference sequence). CDR3 length equals 14 residues. The CDR3 here is CASSNPGQSYGYTF. In DNA form, the CDR3 reads TGTGCCAGTAGTAACCCAGGACAGTCTTATGGCTACACCTTC.

The V gene is TRBV30, the J gene TRBJ1-2; 9 bases are a match to TRBD1. The CDR3 is made up of 16 amino acids. The ends lost 1 base at V and 4 bases at J; junction bases unmatched: 10. Per the germline V gene, CDR1 is GTSNPN and CDR2 is SVGIG (reference sequence). CDR3 region: CAWSAKTGGNLYGYTF. The CDR3 region has the DNA TGTGCCTGGAGTGCAAAAACAGGGGGCAATCTCTATGGCTACACCTTC.

The rearrangement uses TRBV7-8 and TRBJ1-6; D is ambiguous. The V gene lost 5 bases and the J gene lost 0 bases, with 8 bases spanning the gap. Germline lookup yields CDR1 SGHVS and CDR2 FQNEAQ. The CDR3 sequence is 15 residues long. This chain's CDR3 is CASSLVSSYNSPLHF. The DNA for the CDR3 is TGTGCCAGCAGCCTCGTCAGCTCCTATAATTCACCCCTCCACTTT.

The chain recombines TRBV7-9 with TRBJ2-3; perhaps TRBD2 as D (6 bases). The germline V and J ends were trimmed by 4 bases and 0 bases, with 11 bases remaining between them. Germline-derived CDR1 and CDR2 are SEHNR and FQNEAQ (reference sequence). The CDR3 runs 15 residues. The CDR3 spells CASSSDGTSTDTQYF. The CDR3 bases are TGTGCCAGCAGCTCGGACGGGACTAGCACAGATACGCAGTATTTT. The full variable domain, its missing parts supplied by reference TRBV7-9 and TRBJ2-3, is DTGVSQNPRHKITKRGQNVTFRCDPISEHNRLYWYRQTLGQGPEFLTYFQNEAQLEKSRLLSDRFSAERPKGSFSTLEIQRTEQGDSAMYLCASSSDGTSTDTQYFGPGTRLTVL.

The rearrangement joins TRBV7-3 to TRBJ2-1; TRBD2 matches at 15 bases. The V gene's germline CDR1 is SGHTA and CDR2 FQGTGA. There are 19 residues in the CDR3. Trimming took 5 bases from V and 0 from J; bases not matched to a gene: 8. The CDR3 protein is CASSRRGTSGRSSYNEQFF. DNA for the CDR3: TGTGCCAGCAGCAGAAGGGGGACTAGCGGGAGGAGCTCCTACAATGAGCAGTTCTTC.

In nucleotides, the CDR3 is TGTGCCAGCAGGTCAGGAGGGGCCGACAGGGCTGGAAACACCATATATTTT. Translation: CASRSGGADRAGNTIYF. This chain connects TRBV2 to TRBJ1-3; 7 bases fit TRBD1. The CDR3 is 17 amino acids. The trim removed 6 bases at V and 2 bases at J, leaving 13 bases unmatched. CDR1 is SNHLY and CDR2 is FYNNEI in the germline V gene.

The chain recombines TRBV9 with TRBJ2-7, with 8 bases that match TRBD2. With 4 bases clipped from V and 7 bases from J, the junction kept 10 bases outside the gene matches. The CDR3 has 14 residues. Germline CDR1 reads SGDLS; CDR2 reads YYNGEE. CDR3 nucleotide sequence: TGTGCCAGCAGCCCCAGCGGGGGTCCCTTGGAGCAGTACTTC. It codes for CASSPSGGPLEQYF.

V gene TRBV6-1 combines with J gene TRBJ1-2; 9 bases align to TRBD1. The CDR3 has 16 residues. V gave up 6 bases and J gave up 5 bases; unmatched junction bases: 13. CDR1 is MNHNS and CDR2 is SASEGT in the germline V gene. CDR3 amino acids: CASRETGGVTIYGYTF. The DNA of the CDR3 is TGTGCCAGCAGAGAAACAGGGGGCGTTACAATATATGGCTACACCTTC.

As DNA, the CDR3 is TGTGCCAGCAGCTTCTTTGACAGGGGGCGAGATACGCAGTATTTT. This codes for CASSFFDRGRDTQYF. V is TRBV7-3 and J is TRBJ2-3; 10 nucleotides line up with TRBD1. This CDR3 is 15 amino acids long. Unmatched junction bases numbered 5, after V lost 3 bases and J lost 5 bases. In germline, CDR1 is SGHTA, CDR2 FQGTGA.

This clone showed up just once. The chain links TRBV12-3 or TRBV12-4 to TRBJ2-1, with D perhaps matching TRBD1 (5 bases). The CDR3 contains 12 residues. The germline V and J ends were trimmed by 5 bases and 8 bases, with 10 bases remaining between them. The CDR3 region is CASSPRGYEQFF. Written as DNA, the CDR3 is TGTGCCAGCAGTCCTAGGGGATATGAGCAGTTCTTC.

V is TRBV5-1 and J is TRBJ2-3, with D perhaps matching TRBD2 (5 bases). This CDR3 comprises 14 residues. Germline assignment: CDR1 SGHRS and CDR2 YFSETQ. V was cut by 4 bases and J by 5 bases, with 14 bases left in between. CDR3 sequence reads: CASSARFREDTQYF. DNA for the CDR3: TGCGCCAGCAGCGCCAGGTTTCGGGAAGATACGCAGTATTTT.

The chain carries TRBV19 and TRBJ1-1, with D possibly matching TRBD1 (6 bases). Trimming stripped 3 bases from V and 0 bases from J, with 17 bases between. CDR3 length equals 17 residues. Looked up from germline, CDR1 is LNHDA and CDR2 is SQIVND (reference sequence). The CDR3 sequence: CASSIPPDRKLNTEAFF. In nucleotides, the CDR3 is TGTGCCAGTAGTATCCCTCCCGACAGGAAATTGAACACTGAAGCTTTCTTT.

V usage is TRBV9 and J usage is TRBJ2-2; a possible D gene is TRBD2 (6 bases). There are 15 residues in the CDR3. Trimming took off 4 bases at V and 5 bases at J, with 15 bases between the two ends. The germline CDR1 and CDR2 sequences are SGDLS and YYNGEE. CDR3 residues: CASSPRRRGTGELFF. CDR3 nucleotides: TGTGCCAGCAGCCCCCGACGCCGGGGGACCGGGGAGCTGTTTTTT.

The chain links TRBV7-2 to TRBJ1-4, with 8 bases that match TRBD1. Trimming removed 3 bases from V and 3 bases from J; junction bases left unmatched: 3. CDR3 length equals 15 residues. Per germline, CDR1 SGHTA and CDR2 FQGNSA. This chain's CDR3 is CASSFRTGSNEKLFF. Here the CDR3 DNA reads TGTGCCAGCAGCTTTCGGACAGGGTCTAATGAAAAACTGTTTTTT.

The chain employs TRBV6-4 and TRBJ2-1; TRBD2 agrees at 9 bases. This CDR3 is 16 amino acids long. The V segment lost 5 bases and the J segment 6 bases; nucleotides outside the gene matches: 11. The germline V gene has CDR1 MRHNA and CDR2 SNTAGT. The CDR3 coding sequence is TGTGCCAGCAGTTTAAAGACGGGACTAGCATTCAATGAGCAGTTCTTC. Amino acids: CASSLKTGLAFNEQFF.

The chain is built from TRBV7-2 and TRBJ2-7; 9 bases line up with TRBD1. The CDR3 has 15 residues. The germline V gene has CDR1 SGHTA and CDR2 FQGNSA. V trimming: 5 bases; J trimming: 3 bases; junction bases outside the gene matches: 8. The CDR3 DNA reads as TGTGCCAGCAGCCGCTGGACAGGGGTGAACTACGAGCAGTACTTC. This sequence encodes CASSRWTGVNYEQYF.

The rearrangement links TRBV27 to TRBJ2-7, with 7 bases identical to TRBD1. The V gene's germline CDR1 is MNHEY and CDR2 SMNVEV (reference sequence). This CDR3 has 14 residues. With V trimmed by 5 bases and J by 3 bases, 7 bases remained unmatched. The CDR3 coding sequence is TGTGCCAGCAGTCGAACCGGGACAGTCTACGAGCAGTACTTC. It codes for CASSRTGTVYEQYF.

This chain joins TRBV27 and TRBJ1-2, with 10 bases matching TRBD1. J was trimmed by 2 bases and V by 4 bases; bases with no gene match: 4. The CDR3 is 15 residues long. Per the germline V gene, CDR1 is MNHEY and CDR2 is SMNVEV (reference sequence). The CDR3, as DNA: TGTGCCAGCAGTTCCCGACAGGGGGCAAACTATGGCTACACCTTC. Protein: CASSSRQGANYGYTF.

This clone appeared a few times. The chain carries TRBV3-1 (or the pseudogene TRBV3-2) and TRBJ1-2, with a weak D call TRBD1 (5 bases). The CDR3 has 14 residues. The V gene lost 1 base and the J gene lost 7 bases, with 13 bases spanning the gap. Germline assignment: CDR1 LGHDT and CDR2 YNNKEL (reference sequence). The CDR3 coding sequence is TGTGCCAGCAGCCAAGTACGGGGGTCACTTGGCTACACCTTC. Protein: CASSQVRGSLGYTF.

This sequence joins TRBV5-1 and TRBJ2-5; D gene uncertain. V was cut by 5 bases and J by 2 bases, with 4 bases left in between. Germline V gene lookup returns CDR1 SGHRS and CDR2 YFSETQ. The CDR3 runs 11 residues. This CDR3 is CASRQQETQYF. CDR3 DNA: TGCGCCAGCAGACAGCAAGAGACCCAGTACTTC.

This chain links TRBV21-1 with TRBJ1-1; the table's D gene call, TRBD1, was not cross checked with the DNA. TRBV21-1 is labeled a pseudogene. The CDR3 consists of 16 residues. In nucleotides, the CDR3 is TGTGCCAGCAGCAAAGAAGGGGAAGCTAGGAACACTGAAGCTTTCTTT. Its protein is CASSKEGEARNTEAFF.

The chain joins TRBV24-1 to TRBJ1-2; TRBD1 matches at 7 bases. V trimming: 2 bases; J trimming: 7 bases; junction bases outside the gene matches: 3. The germline V gene encodes CDR1 KGHDR and CDR2 SFDVKD. The CDR3 totals 13 residues. CDR3 residues: CATSDSGGFGYTF. Here the CDR3 DNA reads TGTGCCACCAGTGATTCAGGGGGTTTTGGCTACACCTTC.

As DNA, the CDR3 is TGTGCCAGTAGGGCTAGCCATAGCAATCAGCCCCAGCATTTT. Translation: CASRASHSNQPQHF. V gene TRBV19 combines with J gene TRBJ1-5, with D hard to call. Germline CDR1 is LNHDA and CDR2 is SQIVND (reference sequence). Deletions cut 6 bases from V and 0 bases from J, with 9 bases between. This CDR3 has 14 amino acids. Complete variable domain (other parts from reference TRBV19 and TRBJ1-5): DGGITQSPKYLFRKEGQNVTLSCEQNLNHDAMYWYRQDPGQGLRLIYYSQIVNDFQKGDIAEGYSVSREKKESFPLTVTSAQKNPTAFYLCASRASHSNQPQHFGDGTRLSIL.

The DNA for the CDR3 is TGTGCCAGCAGTGAAAGACGGACAGGGGACGGGGAGCTGTTTTTT. Its protein is CASSERRTGDGELFF. V and J are TRBV2 and TRBJ2-2, with 9 nucleotides matching TRBD1. Germline V CDR1 and CDR2: SNHLY, FYNNEI. The CDR3 sequence is 15 residues long. Trimming removed 2 bases from V and 7 bases from J; junction bases left unmatched: 5.